The TCR beta chain described here comes from a study of blood T cell repertoires in COVID-19. Across the study: The United States, Italy and Spain were the sources of the acute and convalescent COVID-19 samples. Sources were T cells, B-cell-depleted T cells, or PBMCs; the material itself was cDNA or gDNA.

Trimming took 1 base from V and 1 from J; bases not matched to a gene: 9. The CDR3 extends over 17 amino acids. Germline CDR1 MGHRA, CDR2 YSYEKL. How the authors handled the data: Counts of nucleated cells, estimated from reference gene primer amplification, were obtained. The repertoire was sequenced with immunoSEQ multiplex PCR; TCRdb's copy has only in-frame clones and lacks some. The D gene and trimming were derived from the DNA, and the V and J assignments and clone size from that table. The table lists about 320,000 clones, 80% to 90% of them singletons. The chain is built from TRBV4-1 and TRBJ2-5, with 7 bases matching TRBD2. The clonotype originates from a woman aged 18-29 years who had recovered from COVID-19. The sample was PBMCs or T cells enriched from blood (not recorded which). CDR3 residues: CASSQALAGGSQETQYF. For the CDR3, the DNA is TGCGCCAGCAGCCAAGCACTAGCCGGGGGGAGCCAAGAGACCCAGTACTTC.